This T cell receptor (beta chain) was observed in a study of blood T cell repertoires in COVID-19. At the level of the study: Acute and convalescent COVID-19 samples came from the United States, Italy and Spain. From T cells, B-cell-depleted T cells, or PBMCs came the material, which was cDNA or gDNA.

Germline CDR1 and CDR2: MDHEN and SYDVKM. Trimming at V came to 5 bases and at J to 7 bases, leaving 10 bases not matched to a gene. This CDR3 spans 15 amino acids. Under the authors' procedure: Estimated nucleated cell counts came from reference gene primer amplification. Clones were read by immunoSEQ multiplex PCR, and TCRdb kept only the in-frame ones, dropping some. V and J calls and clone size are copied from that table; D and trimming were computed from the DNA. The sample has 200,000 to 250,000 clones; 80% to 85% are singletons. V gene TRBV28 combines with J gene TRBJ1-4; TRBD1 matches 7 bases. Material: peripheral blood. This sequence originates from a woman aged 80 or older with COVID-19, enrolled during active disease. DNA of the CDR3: TGTGCCAGCAGTCTTCGGACCGGGACAGTTGAAAAACTGTTTTTT. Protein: CASSLRTGTVEKLFF.